This entry lists 27 T cell receptor beta chains sequenced from one sample in a study of graft-versus-host responses after intestinal transplantation. Assay used: immunoSEQ multiplex PCR; TCRdb lists only in-frame clones, some missing. The table includes over 60,000 clones, roughly 92% detected once. This specimen was bone marrow, taken roughly 780 days after intestinal transplantation. These TCRs come from a human patient who received an intestinal transplant, so some T cells may come from the graft donor.

This chain joins TRBV19 and TRBJ2-1; D is unclear. Germline V gives CDR1 LNHDA, CDR2 SQIVND (reference sequence). This CDR3 has 13 amino acids. With 3 bases removed from V and 7 bases from J, the gap between germline ends came to 10 bases. The CDR3: CASSIDLGNEQFF. The CDR3 DNA follows: TGTGCCAGTAGTATCGACTTGGGGAATGAGCAGTTCTTC.

This clone was counted once. This rearrangement joins TRBV5-4 to TRBJ2-5, with 7 bases that match TRBD1. This CDR3 contains 15 residues. The V gene's germline CDR1 is SGHNT and CDR2 YYREEE (reference sequence). The V segment lost 4 bases and the J segment 10 bases; nucleotides outside the gene matches: 16. This chain's CDR3 is CASSRVDRAKDGQYF. The CDR3 DNA reads as TGTGCCAGCAGCCGGGTTGACAGGGCGAAGGATGGCCAGTACTTC.

This chain connects TRBV5-1 to TRBJ2-1, with D unclear. V was shortened by 2 bases and J by 8 bases, with 17 bases between the two germline ends. The CDR3 is made up of 15 amino acids. Germline V gene sequence: CDR1 SGHRS, CDR2 YFSETQ. In DNA, the CDR3 is TGCGCCAGCAGCTTTGGTGGAGTCACAATGGATGAGCAGTTCTTC. Translated, it gives CASSFGGVTMDEQFF.

This sequence joins TRBV5-1 and TRBJ2-7, with 10 bases lining up with TRBD2. CDR1 is SGHRS, CDR2 YFSETQ, per germline. Trimming cost V 2 bases and J 0 bases; bases outside gene matches: 5. The CDR3 covers 16 residues. The CDR3 loop is CASSLVAGGVSYEQYF. CDR3 DNA: TGCGCCAGCAGCTTAGTAGCGGGGGGAGTCTCCTACGAGCAGTACTTC.

The chain is built from TRBV28 and TRBJ2-1, with 14 positions matching TRBD2. V trimming: 6 bases; J trimming: 1 base; junction bases outside the gene matches: 14. From germline, CDR1 is MDHEN and CDR2 SYDVKM. The CDR3 is 20 amino acids. Written as DNA, the CDR3 is TGTGCCAGCAGCCGAGGGGGACTAGCGGGAGCCTTTGGATCCTACAATGAGCAGTTCTTC. It codes for CASSRGGLAGAFGSYNEQFF.

This clone was seen only once. The rearrangement joins TRBV19 to TRBJ1-2; D is unresolved. Germline V gene data show CDR1 as LNHDA and CDR2 as SQIVND (reference sequence). V lost 3 bases, J lost 4 bases, and 12 bases lay in between. The CDR3 sequence is 14 residues long. For the CDR3, the DNA is TGTGCCAGTAGTATTAAGGCAGGCGGCTATGGCTACACCTTC. Translation gives CASSIKAGGYGYTF.

Concerning this clone itself: The identical CDR3 is also encoded by other nucleotide sequences in the sample. The chain is built from TRBV27 and TRBJ2-7, with D maybe TRBD1 (6 bases). From germline, CDR1 is MNHEY and CDR2 SMNVEV (reference sequence). The CDR3 consists of 13 residues. V was cut by 7 bases and J by 3 bases, with 13 bases left in between. In DNA, the CDR3 is TGTGCCAGCAACGAGCAGGGGAGCTACGAGCAGTACTTC. It yields the protein CASNEQGSYEQYF.

The J gene is TRBJ1-4, the V gene TRBV28, with TRBD1 matching 7 bases. Per the germline V gene, CDR1 is MDHEN and CDR2 is SYDVKM. This CDR3 comprises 16 residues. After removal of 6 bases from V and 4 bases from J, the junction contained 11 bases not matched to a gene. This CDR3 reads CASSKTTGAGNEKLFF. CDR3 nucleotide sequence: TGTGCCAGCAGCAAGACAACAGGGGCCGGTAATGAAAAACTGTTTTTT.

The gene calls are TRBV6-6 and TRBJ1-3; 7 bases line up with TRBD1. The CDR3 consists of 14 residues. J lost 2 bases, V lost 7 bases, and 5 bases had no gene match. CDR1 MNHNY and CDR2 SVGAGI come from the germline V gene (reference sequence). The CDR3 reads CASTPGGPGNTIYF. The CDR3 bases are TGTGCCAGCACCCCAGGGGGGCCTGGAAACACCATATATTTT.

The rearrangement joins TRBV27 to TRBJ2-5; 9 bases are a match to TRBD1. The CDR3 is 15 amino acids. Germline lookup yields CDR1 MNHEY and CDR2 SMNVEV (reference sequence). Trimming removed 5 bases from V and 5 bases from J; junction bases left unmatched: 9. The DNA for the CDR3 is TGTGCCAGCAGTCCCTGGACAGGGGCGAAGGAGACCCAGTACTTC. It codes for CASSPWTGAKETQYF.

The rearrangement links TRBV5-4 to TRBJ2-7; D not certain. The CDR3 loop spans 11 amino acids. V was trimmed by 3 bases and J by 5 bases, leaving 6 bases between them. Germline V CDR1 and CDR2: SGHNT, YYREEE (reference sequence). CDR3 residues: CASSSNNEQYF. CDR3 coding DNA: TGTGCCAGCAGCTCCAACAACGAGCAGTACTTC.

This chain uses TRBV18 with TRBJ2-6; 7 bases align to TRBD1. Germline V gene sequence: CDR1 KGHSH, CDR2 LQKENI. CDR3 length: 17 residues. The J segment lost 0 bases and the V segment lost 2 bases, leaving 4 bases of the junction unmatched. CDR3 sequence reads: CASSPVQGSSGANVLTF. CDR3 DNA: TGTGCCAGCTCACCAGTACAGGGGAGCTCTGGGGCCAACGTCCTGACTTTC.

This clone was counted once. The chain is built from TRBV19 and TRBJ1-2; tentatively, D is TRBD1 (6 bases). CDR1 and CDR2 from the germline V gene are LNHDA and SQIVND (reference sequence). The CDR3 is made up of 15 amino acids. V was pared by 7 bases and J by 4 bases, with 19 bases between. DNA of the CDR3: TGTGCCAGTACCCCAGACGGGGGGCTGGGCTATGGCTACACCTTC. The encoded protein is CASTPDGGLGYGYTF.

V is TRBV28 and J is TRBJ2-7, with a weak D call TRBD1 (6 bases). From germline, CDR1 is MDHEN and CDR2 SYDVKM. This CDR3 has 16 residues. Trimming removed 4 bases at V and 3 bases at J, with 19 bases between. The CDR3 sequence is CASSYPQGSLSYEQYF. The CDR3 DNA follows: TGTGCCAGCAGTTACCCCCAGGGGAGCCTCAGCTACGAGCAGTACTTC.

This clone appeared a single time. The chain is built from TRBV12-5 and TRBJ1-5; 11 bases fit TRBD1. Germline V CDR1 and CDR2: LGHNT, FRNRAP. V was pared by 5 bases and J by 1 base, with 7 bases of the junction left unmatched. CDR3 length: 17 amino acids. This chain's CDR3 is CASGEDRGLGSNQPQHF. The CDR3 nucleotides are TGTGCTAGTGGTGAGGACAGGGGGCTTGGCAGCAATCAGCCCCAGCATTTT.

The rearrangement uses TRBV14 and TRBJ2-1; D not resolved. The CDR3 runs 16 residues. V lost 3 bases and J lost 5, with 17 bases in between. In germline, CDR1 is SGHDN, CDR2 FVKESK. Here the CDR3 DNA reads TGTGCCAGCAGCCACACCCACTGCCGGGTCAACAATGAGCAGTTCTTC. This sequence encodes CASSHTHCRVNNEQFF. Using reference TRBV14 and TRBJ2-1 for the parts outside the CDR3, the full variable domain is EAGVTQFPSHSVIEKGQTVTLRCDPISGHDNLYWYRRVMGKEIKFLLHFVKESKQDESGMPNNRFLAERTGGTYSTLKVQPAELEDSGVYFCASSHTHCRVNNEQFFGPGTRLTVL.

The chain recombines TRBV4-1 with TRBJ2-5; 9 nucleotides align to TRBD2. Germline-derived CDR1 and CDR2 are MGHRA and YSYEKL. V was clipped by 6 bases and J by 5 bases; unmatched bases: 7. The CDR3 is 14 amino acids. The chain's CDR3 is CASSSIAGDETQYF. The DNA of the CDR3 is TGCGCCAGCAGTTCCATAGCGGGAGATGAGACCCAGTACTTC.

The CDR3 nucleotides read TGTGCCAGCAGCTTTAGACAAGGAGAGACCCAGTACTTC. Its protein product is CASSFRQGETQYF. The genes are TRBV5-4 and TRBJ2-5; D gene unclear. V was pared by 2 bases and J by 4 bases, with 9 bases between. The germline V gene has CDR1 SGHNT and CDR2 YYREEE (reference sequence). The CDR3 is made up of 13 amino acids.

The chain couples TRBV6-5 to TRBJ1-6, with D tentatively TRBD1 (5 bases). V lost 6 bases to trimming and J lost 10 bases, with 16 bases between them. This CDR3 is 14 amino acids long. Germline CDR1 MNHEY, CDR2 SVGAGI. CDR3 sequence: CASSPRDGESPLHF. The CDR3 DNA reads TGTGCCAGCAGCCCCCGGGACGGGGAATCACCCCTCCACTTT.

The chain is built from TRBV18 and TRBJ2-7, with 12 bases fitting TRBD1. The V segment lost 1 base and the J segment 1 base; nucleotides outside the gene matches: 2. The V gene's germline CDR1 is KGHSH and CDR2 LQKENI. CDR3 length: 16 amino acids. The CDR3, as DNA: TGTGCCAGCTCACCACGGGACAGGGGGCCTTCCTACGAGCAGTACTTC. It is translated as CASSPRDRGPSYEQYF.

The rearrangement uses TRBV5-1 and TRBJ2-5, with a tentative D call TRBD2 (5 bases). The CDR3 consists of 14 residues. Trimming shortened V by 4 bases and J by 2 bases, and 12 bases separated the two germline ends. Germline CDR1 is SGHRS and CDR2 is YFSETQ. CDR3 nucleotides: TGCGCCAGCAGCGGCCGGGATCCGCAAGAGACCCAGTACTTC. Its translation: CASSGRDPQETQYF.

The chain employs TRBV7-6 and TRBJ2-6; no clear D gene. The CDR3 length is 16 residues. Trimming pared 2 bases from V and 0 bases from J, leaving 8 bases between. Germline assignment: CDR1 SGHVS and CDR2 FNYEAQ. The CDR3 protein is CASSLFPASGANVLTF. CDR3 nucleotides: TGTGCCAGCAGCTTATTTCCGGCCTCTGGGGCCAACGTCCTGACTTTC.

This chain links TRBV6-5 with TRBJ1-2; possible D gene TRBD1, 6 bases. The length of the CDR3 is 14 residues. V was cut by 8 bases and J by 4 bases, with 17 bases left in between. Germline V gene data show CDR1 as MNHEY and CDR2 as SVGAGI. The CDR3 DNA reads as TGTGCCAGCGGGGCTCACAGGGCCCTCTATGGCTACACCTTC. It yields the protein CASGAHRALYGYTF.

V gene TRBV7-9 combines with J gene TRBJ2-1; 11 bases line up with TRBD2. CDR1 is SEHNR, CDR2 FQNEAQ, per germline (reference sequence). V was clipped by 1 base and J by 2 bases; unmatched bases: 1. CDR3 size: 16 residues. The CDR3 loop reads CASSLGLAGTYNEQFF. CDR3 coding DNA: TGTGCCAGCAGCTTAGGACTAGCGGGAACCTACAATGAGCAGTTCTTC. The entire variable domain, with the rest obtained from reference TRBV7-9 and TRBJ2-1, is as follows: DTGVSQNPRHKITKRGQNVTFRCDPISEHNRLYWYRQTLGQGPEFLTYFQNEAQLEKSRLLSDRFSAERPKGSFSTLEIQRTEQGDSAMYLCASSLGLAGTYNEQFFGPGTRLTVL.

The chain joins TRBV27 to TRBJ2-7; D call uncertain. The germline V gene encodes CDR1 MNHEY and CDR2 SMNVEV (reference sequence). Trimming took off 4 bases at V and 4 bases at J, with 14 bases between the two ends. The length of the CDR3 is 14 residues. The CDR3 coding sequence is TGTGCCAGCAGTTCCACAGAACGGCCGTACGAGCAGTACTTC. Its protein product is CASSSTERPYEQYF.

This rearrangement joins TRBV27 to TRBJ2-5; D call uncertain. CDR1 is MNHEY and CDR2 is SMNVEV in the germline V gene (reference sequence). Trimming took 4 bases from V and 3 from J, leaving 9 bases between them. This CDR3 contains 13 residues. CDR3 in amino acids: CASSWSVEETQYF. CDR3 nucleotide sequence: TGTGCCAGCAGTTGGTCGGTTGAAGAGACCCAGTACTTC.

The chain carries TRBV2 and TRBJ1-4; D not certain. Between the trimmed V and J ends, which lost 6 bases and 6 bases, there was a span of 11 bases. Germline V gene lookup returns CDR1 SNHLY and CDR2 FYNNEI. This CDR3 has 13 amino acids. CDR3: CASSNESYEKLFF. For the CDR3, the DNA is TGTGCCAGCAGCAACGAATCGTATGAAAAACTGTTTTTT.